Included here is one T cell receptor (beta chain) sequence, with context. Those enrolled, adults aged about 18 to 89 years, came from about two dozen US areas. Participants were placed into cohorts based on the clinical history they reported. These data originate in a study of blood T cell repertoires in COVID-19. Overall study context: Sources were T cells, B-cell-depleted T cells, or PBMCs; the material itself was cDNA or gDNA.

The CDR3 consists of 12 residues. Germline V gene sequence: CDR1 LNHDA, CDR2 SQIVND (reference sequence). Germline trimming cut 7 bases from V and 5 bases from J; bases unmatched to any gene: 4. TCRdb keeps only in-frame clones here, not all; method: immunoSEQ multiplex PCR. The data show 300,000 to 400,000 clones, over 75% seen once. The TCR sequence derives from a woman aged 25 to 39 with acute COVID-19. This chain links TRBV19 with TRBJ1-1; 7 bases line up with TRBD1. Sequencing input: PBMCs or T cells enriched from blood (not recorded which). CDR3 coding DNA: TGTGCCAGTAAGGACAGGCAGACTGAAGCTTTCTTT. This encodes CASKDRQTEAFF.